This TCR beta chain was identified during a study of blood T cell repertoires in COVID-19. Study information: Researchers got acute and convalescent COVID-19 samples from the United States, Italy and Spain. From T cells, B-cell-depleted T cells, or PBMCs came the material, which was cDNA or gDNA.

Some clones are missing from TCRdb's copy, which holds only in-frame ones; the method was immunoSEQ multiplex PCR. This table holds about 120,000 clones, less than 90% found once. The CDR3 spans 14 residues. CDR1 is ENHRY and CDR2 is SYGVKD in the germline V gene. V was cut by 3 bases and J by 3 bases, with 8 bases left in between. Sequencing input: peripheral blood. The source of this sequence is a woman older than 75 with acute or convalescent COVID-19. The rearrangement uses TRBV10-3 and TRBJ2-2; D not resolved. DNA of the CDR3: TGTGCCATCAGTGAACCGACTCACACCGGGGAGCTGTTTTTT. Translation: CAISEPTHTGELFF.